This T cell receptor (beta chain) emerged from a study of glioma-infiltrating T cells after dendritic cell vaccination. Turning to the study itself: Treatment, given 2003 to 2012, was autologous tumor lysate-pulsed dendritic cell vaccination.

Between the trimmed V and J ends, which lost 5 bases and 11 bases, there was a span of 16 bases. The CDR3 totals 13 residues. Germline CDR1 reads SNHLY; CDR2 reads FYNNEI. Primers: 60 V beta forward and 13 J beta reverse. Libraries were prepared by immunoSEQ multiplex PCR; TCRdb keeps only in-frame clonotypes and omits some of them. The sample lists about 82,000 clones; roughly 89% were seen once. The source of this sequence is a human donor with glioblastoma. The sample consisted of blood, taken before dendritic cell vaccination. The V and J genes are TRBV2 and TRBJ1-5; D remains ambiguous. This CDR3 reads CASSPAPRWAQHF. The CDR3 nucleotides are TGTGCCAGCAGTCCCGCCCCGCGGTGGGCCCAGCATTTT.